A single sample gave rise to the 26 T cell receptor beta chains below, sequenced in a study of beta chain features in type 1 diabetes. Study conclusions and caveats: Shorter TCRB CDR3s, moderately but significantly so, marked every one of the four CD4+ subsets in Type 1 diabetes patients.

Which antigens these TCRs recognize remains unknown. As every portion of the isolated RNA was reverse transcribed, the sequencing read expressed TCRB transcripts. Produced via immunoSEQ multiplex PCR; TCRdb's table is partial and in-frame only. The sample lists 280,000 or so clones, around 16% occurring once. Specimen: naive CD4+ T cells from blood. Source of these receptors: a man between 18 and 35 years old with type 1 diabetes.

The CDR3 sequence is CAWSGASGNVWRYNEQFF. The CDR3 DNA is TGTGCCTGGAGTGGTGCTAGCGGGAACGTGTGGCGATACAATGAGCAGTTCTTC. The genes are TRBV30 and TRBJ2-1; 9 bases fit TRBD2. CDR3 length: 18 amino acids. J lost 4 bases, V lost 1 base, and 14 bases had no gene match. The V gene's germline CDR1 is GTSNPN and CDR2 SVGIG (reference sequence).

The chain combines TRBV15 with TRBJ2-1; D might be TRBD2 (5 bases). This CDR3 region has 17 residues. The V gene's germline CDR1 is LNHNV and CDR2 YYDKDF (reference sequence). Deletions cut 5 bases from V and 6 bases from J, with 23 bases between. The DNA of the CDR3 is TGTGCCACCAGCTCTGGCTTTAGAGGGTCTTCGGCCAATGAGCAGTTCTTC. It yields the protein CATSSGFRGSSANEQFF.

In this sample, this clone turned up a few times. The chain joins TRBV2 to TRBJ2-7, with D uncertain. Germline CDR1 and CDR2: SNHLY and FYNNEI. The CDR3 sequence is 12 residues long. Trimming pared 4 bases from V and 6 bases from J, leaving 10 bases between. CDR3 nucleotides: TGTGCCAGCAGTGGCCCCGGGTTCGAGCAGTACTTC. Translated: CASSGPGFEQYF.

This clone was observed a few times. V and J are TRBV10-3 and TRBJ1-6; no reliable D call. This CDR3 has 14 amino acids. The germline gives CDR1 ENHRY, CDR2 SYGVKD. The V and J ends lost 10 bases and 5 bases respectively, with 15 bases between them. The CDR3 sequence is CASRVGRDNSPLHF. CDR3 in DNA: TGTGCCAGCCGGGTCGGCAGAGATAATTCACCCCTCCACTTT.

This clone was counted a few times. This rearrangement joins TRBV30 to TRBJ2-1; D may be TRBD2 (6 bases). Trimming took off 1 base at V and 10 bases at J, with 14 bases between the two ends. CDR1 and CDR2 from the germline V gene are GTSNPN and SVGIG (reference sequence). This CDR3 contains 13 residues. Here the CDR3 reads CAWSGTGGTEQFF. The CDR3 coding sequence is TGTGCCTGGAGTGGTACGGGCGGGACGGAGCAGTTCTTC.

As concerns this clone: One end of the junction is discordant with germline, which a read error may explain. The V call is TRBV18, the J call TRBJ1-6, with D unresolved. Germline V gene lookup returns CDR1 KGHSH and CDR2 LQKENI. This CDR3 is 13 amino acids long. Here the CDR3 reads CANSPGLNSPLHF. The CDR3 DNA is TGTGCCAACTCACCGGGCCTAAATTCACCCCTCCACTTT.

In this sample, this clone turned up a few times. Within the sample, other DNA sequences also encode this same CDR3. This chain connects TRBV19 to TRBJ2-1, with D uncertain. The germline V gene encodes CDR1 LNHDA and CDR2 SQIVND (reference sequence). The CDR3 has 12 amino acids. V was pared by 5 bases and J by 3 bases, with 5 bases between. CDR3 loop: CASSSGYNEQFF. The CDR3 nucleotides read TGTGCCAGTAGTTCAGGCTACAATGAGCAGTTCTTC. Combining the CDR3 with reference TRBV19 and TRBJ2-1 gives the whole variable domain DGGITQSPKYLFRKEGQNVTLSCEQNLNHDAMYWYRQDPGQGLRLIYYSQIVNDFQKGDIAEGYSVSREKKESFPLTVTSAQKNPTAFYLCASSSGYNEQFFGPGTRLTVL.

This chain links TRBV7-2 with TRBJ2-7; the match to TRBD1 covers 7 bases. Germline values: CDR1 SGHTA, CDR2 FQGNSA. This CDR3 comprises 15 residues. V trimming: 5 bases; J trimming: 1 base; junction bases outside the gene matches: 8. The CDR3 DNA reads as TGTGCCAGCAGCCTCCAGTGGACAGGTTCCTACGAGCAGTACTTC. Translation gives CASSLQWTGSYEQYF. Supplemented by reference TRBV7-2 and TRBJ2-7, the full variable domain reads GAGVSQSPSNKVTEKGKDVELRCDPISGHTALYWYRQSLGQGLEFLIYFQGNSAPDKSGLPSDRFSAERTGGSVSTLTIQRTQQEDSAVYLCASSLQWTGSYEQYFGPGTRLTVT.

J is TRBJ2-1 and V is TRBV11-3; possibly TRBD2 for D (5 bases). V lost 2 bases and J lost 9, with 11 bases in between. This CDR3 comprises 13 residues. Per the germline V gene, CDR1 is SGHNT and CDR2 is YENEEA. CDR3 coding DNA: TGTGCCAGCAGCTTATCGAGGGCGGGTGAGCAGTTCTTC. Its translation is CASSLSRAGEQFF.

The V gene is TRBV5-1, the J gene TRBJ2-3; 7 positions match TRBD2. There are 15 residues in the CDR3. Germline CDR1 SGHRS, CDR2 YFSETQ. Germline trimming cut 4 bases from V and 4 bases from J; bases unmatched to any gene: 9. The CDR3 region is CASSPPGAGADTQYF. The CDR3 bases are TGCGCCAGCAGCCCCCCTGGCGCGGGGGCAGATACGCAGTATTTT.

This clone was recorded a few times. The genes are TRBV30 and TRBJ2-2, with a weak D call TRBD2 (6 bases). Germline loops: CDR1 GTSNPN, CDR2 SVGIG (reference sequence). The CDR3 is made up of 18 amino acids. V gave up 1 base and J gave up 4 bases, with 22 bases separating them. CDR3 amino acids: CAWSGGRWWRAGTGELFF. The CDR3 DNA sequence: TGTGCCTGGAGTGGTGGCAGATGGTGGAGAGCGGGCACCGGGGAGCTGTTTTTT.

V usage is TRBV4-3 and J usage is TRBJ1-1; 9 nucleotides agree with TRBD1. Germline assignment: CDR1 LGHNA and CDR2 YSLEER. V was pared by 0 bases and J by 0 bases, with 5 bases of the junction left unmatched. The length of the CDR3 is 17 residues. The CDR3 loop reads CASSQDHYRGLNTEAFF. CDR3 nucleotide sequence: TGCGCCAGCAGCCAAGATCACTACAGGGGGCTGAACACTGAAGCTTTCTTT.

This sequence joins TRBV7-2 and TRBJ2-3; perhaps TRBD2 as D (7 bases). This CDR3 is 15 amino acids long. V was cut by 5 bases and J by 2 bases, with 14 bases left in between. CDR1 and CDR2 from the germline V gene are SGHTA and FQGNSA. CDR3 loop: CASSRGDMATDTQYF. CDR3 coding DNA: TGTGCCAGCAGCCGGGGGGACATGGCCACAGATACGCAGTATTTT.

The table lists this clone with a few counts. This chain uses TRBV28 with TRBJ1-5, with unresolved D. Germline CDR1 MDHEN, CDR2 SYDVKM. Trimming took 8 bases from V and 7 from J, leaving 15 bases between them. This CDR3 has 13 residues. CDR3 in amino acids: CASLPWRSQPQHF. The CDR3 DNA is TGTGCCAGCTTACCTTGGCGGTCGCAGCCCCAGCATTTT.

The chain carries TRBV7-2 and TRBJ1-3; perhaps TRBD1 as D (5 bases). CDR3 size: 14 residues. The V end was cut by 6 bases, the J end by 0 bases, with 9 bases between. CDR1 and CDR2 (germline): SGHTA, FQGNSA. The CDR3 region has the DNA TGTGCCAGCAGGAGCGACAGCTCTGGAAACACCATATATTTT. It codes for CASRSDSSGNTIYF. Full variable domain (missing parts from reference TRBV7-2 and TRBJ1-3): GAGVSQSPSNKVTEKGKDVELRCDPISGHTALYWYRQSLGQGLEFLIYFQGNSAPDKSGLPSDRFSAERTGGSVSTLTIQRTQQEDSAVYLCASRSDSSGNTIYFGEGSWLTVV.

The chain carries TRBV4-3 and TRBJ2-2, with TRBD2 identical over 10 bases. Germline CDR1 LGHNA, CDR2 YSLEER. The CDR3 contains 18 residues. J lost 4 bases, V lost 0 bases, and 8 bases had no gene match. In DNA form, the CDR3 reads TGCGCCAGCAGCCAAGAGCGGTTAAGCGGGGGGGTCACCGGGGAGCTGTTTTTT. Its translation: CASSQERLSGGVTGELFF.

The sample holds a few counts of this clone. The chain couples TRBV7-2 to TRBJ2-7, with D unclear. Trimming took off 5 bases at V and 3 bases at J, with 8 bases between the two ends. Germline lookup yields CDR1 SGHTA and CDR2 FQGNSA. This CDR3 is built from 12 residues. The CDR3 protein is CASSVTLYEQYF. In nucleotides, the CDR3 is TGTGCCAGCAGCGTGACACTCTACGAGCAGTACTTC.

This clone showed up just a few times. The V call is TRBV4-2, the J call TRBJ1-1; 8 bases match TRBD1. With 4 bases clipped from V and 4 bases from J, the junction kept 2 bases outside the gene matches. The CDR3 is 13 residues long. Germline V gene data show CDR1 as LGHNA and CDR2 as YNFKEQ. The DNA for the CDR3 is TGTGCCAGCAGCCCGCAGGGGGCCACTGAAGCTTTCTTT. This gives the protein CASSPQGATEAFF.

This clone was counted only a few times. J is TRBJ2-3 and V is TRBV5-1, with 16 bases fitting TRBD2. There are 17 residues in the CDR3. Germline V gene data show CDR1 as SGHRS and CDR2 as YFSETQ. V trimming: 4 bases; J trimming: 5 bases; junction bases outside the gene matches: 7. The CDR3 DNA reads as TGCGCCAGCAGCCTGGGACTAGCGGGGGGGCTAATAGATACGCAGTATTTT. It specifies CASSLGLAGGLIDTQYF.

The V call is TRBV28, the J call TRBJ1-2; D call uncertain. V lost 6 bases to trimming and J lost 1 base, with 18 bases between them. CDR1 is MDHEN and CDR2 is SYDVKM in the germline V gene. The CDR3 is 16 residues long. CDR3 sequence reads: CASRPSYSQNNYGYTF. As DNA, the CDR3 is TGTGCCAGCAGACCCTCCTACAGCCAAAATAACTATGGCTACACCTTC.

This clone was picked up a small number of times. This chain links TRBV7-8 with TRBJ2-2; 11 bases are a match to TRBD2. The junction had 3 bases not matched to a gene; V was cut back by 1 base and J by 5 bases. Germline lookup yields CDR1 SGHVS and CDR2 FQNEAQ. This CDR3 is built from 16 residues. CDR3 DNA sequence: TGTGCCAGCAGCTTAGTGGGACTAGCGGAAACCGGGGAGCTGTTTTTT. The encoded protein is CASSLVGLAETGELFF.

V is TRBV4-3 and J is TRBJ1-4, with D maybe TRBD1 (6 bases). The CDR3 covers 20 residues. With 0 bases removed from V and 7 bases from J, the gap between germline ends came to 27 bases. Per the germline V gene, CDR1 is LGHNA and CDR2 is YSLEER. DNA of the CDR3: TGCGCCAGCAGCCAAGATCAAGCCAACAGGGTTGTACATGCGAGTGAAAAACTGTTTTTT. It codes for CASSQDQANRVVHASEKLFF.

This clone has a handful of counts. The chain couples TRBV6-6 to TRBJ2-1, with TRBD2 identical over 13 bases. The CDR3 is made up of 15 amino acids. Germline CDR1 and CDR2: MNHNY and SVGAGI (reference sequence). The J segment lost 7 bases and the V segment lost 3 bases, leaving 3 bases of the junction unmatched. This CDR3 reads CASSYRTSGGNEQFF. CDR3 sequence (DNA): TGTGCCAGCAGTTATCGGACTAGCGGGGGTAATGAGCAGTTCTTC.

The rearrangement uses TRBV19 and TRBJ2-3; 9 bases agree with TRBD2. Germline V lookup: CDR1 LNHDA, CDR2 SQIVND (reference sequence). This CDR3 has 17 residues. V was clipped by 6 bases and J by 10 bases; unmatched bases: 20. Here the CDR3 DNA reads TGTGCCAGTAGCCCCTCTGCGGGAGGGCAGGTAGTCCATCCGCAGTATTTT. This sequence encodes CASSPSAGGQVVHPQYF.

This clone has only a few counts. V is TRBV27 and J is TRBJ1-2; TRBD1 matches at 7 bases. V was pared by 4 bases and J by 8 bases, with 10 bases of the junction left unmatched. Germline V lookup: CDR1 MNHEY, CDR2 SMNVEV (reference sequence). The length of the CDR3 is 14 residues. CDR3 in amino acids: CASSSRQGVRGYTF. The CDR3 DNA is TGTGCCAGCAGTTCGAGACAGGGAGTGAGAGGCTACACCTTC.

This clone was recorded a few times. The V call is TRBV30, the J call TRBJ2-2; 8 bases are a match to TRBD1. The CDR3 is 13 amino acids. J gave up 0 bases and V 7 bases, and 1 base lay outside the gene matches. Germline values: CDR1 GTSNPN, CDR2 SVGIG (reference sequence). CDR3 coding DNA: TGTGCCTCGGGACAGGCGAACACCGGGGAGCTGTTTTTT. It specifies CASGQANTGELFF.